Included here is one TCR beta chain sequence, with context. The sample belongs to a study of cytomegalovirus exposure and HLA in healthy donors. The V gene's germline CDR1 is LNHDA and CDR2 SQIVND (reference sequence). Trimming removed 1 base from V and 6 bases from J; junction bases left unmatched: 0. This CDR3 region has 13 residues. Only in-frame clones appear in the TCRdb table, and some are missing; sequencing was by immunoSEQ multiplex PCR. The table records 50,000 to 65,000 clones, roughly 94% of them present only once. This receptor was taken from a young woman in good health and CMV-seropositive. This chain links TRBV19 with TRBJ2-4, with TRBD1 matching 7 bases. Sequenced input: PBMCs. The DNA of the CDR3 is TGTGCCAGTAGTATAGGACAGGGAAACATTCAGTACTTC. Amino acid sequence: CASSIGQGNIQYF.